The source of this T cell receptor beta chain is a study of T cell repertoires in cytomegalovirus infection. Overall study context: It can be stated that public TCR beta signatures indicated CMV infection as well as a matching HLA type. Study-wide results and caveats: Summed public TCR beta family frequency identified CMV carriers bearing the relevant HLA. HLA-C-restricted CMV clonotypes gave the most frequent clonotype in two of eight donors.

As for this clonotype: Antigen: not known.

The V gene end was trimmed by 6 bases and the J gene end by 4 bases; junction bases not matched to a gene: 5. This CDR3 has 14 amino acids. Germline V lookup: CDR1 LNHDA, CDR2 SQIVND (reference sequence). TCRdb recomputed calls from the reads with MiXCR, one row per CDR3 protein. The data contain around 740,000 distinct CDR3 sequences, 35% of them seen just once; the ten biggest clones take up around 2.8%. Sequenced material: PBMCs. This TCR was recovered from a human donor in good health (CMV status not recorded). Some clones in this sample may be carry-over from other donors' samples. The J gene is TRBJ1-5, the V gene TRBV19; TRBD1 aligns across 8 bases. The CDR3, as DNA: TGTGCCAGTAGAGACAGGGGCGCAAATCAGCCCCAGCATTTT. Protein: CASRDRGANQPQHF.